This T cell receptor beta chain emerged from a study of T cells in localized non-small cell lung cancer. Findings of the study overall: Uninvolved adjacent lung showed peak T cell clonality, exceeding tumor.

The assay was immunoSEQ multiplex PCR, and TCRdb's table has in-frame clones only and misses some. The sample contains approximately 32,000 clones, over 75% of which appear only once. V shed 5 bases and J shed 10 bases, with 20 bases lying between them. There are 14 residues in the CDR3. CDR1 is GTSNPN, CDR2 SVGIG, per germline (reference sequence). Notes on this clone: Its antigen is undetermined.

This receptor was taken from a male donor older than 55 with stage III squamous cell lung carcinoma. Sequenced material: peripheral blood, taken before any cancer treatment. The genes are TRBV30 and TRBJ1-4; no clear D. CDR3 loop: CAWCYAPGGGKLFF. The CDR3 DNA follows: TGTGCCTGGTGTTACGCGCCCGGCGGAGGAAAACTGTTTTTT.